This is a list of T cell receptor beta chains from one sample in a study of OX40 agonist ivuxolimab in advanced cancers. Data came from immunoSEQ multiplex PCR; TCRdb stores just in-frame clones and leaves some out. This sample has 53,000 or so clones, with about 93% found just once. The material was CD4+ or CD8+ T cells sorted from blood, obtained in a trial of the OX40 agonist ivuxolimab. The receptors derive from an adult with an advanced solid tumor such as melanoma, head and neck, liver or kidney cancer. The CDR3 runs from the conserved cysteine through the conserved F or W. The D gene is left open where the match is weak. Expanded clones are given a class, and other clones once, few, many or no size at all.

D,V,J,size,CDR3,DNA
NA,TRBV7-9,TRBJ2-7,NA,CASSPHYEQYF,TGTGCCAGCAGCCCCCACTACGAGCAGTACTTC
TRBD1,TRBV6-6,TRBJ2-3,NA,CASSGTGGTDTQYF,TGTGCCAGCAGTGGGACAGGGGGCACAGATACGCAGTATTTT
NA,TRBV5-6,TRBJ1-2,NA,CASSLEPVINYGYTF,TGTGCCAGCAGCTTGGAGCCGGTTATCAACTATGGCTACACCTTC
NA,TRBV6-4,TRBJ2-3,NA,CASSDSRLSTDTQYF,TGTGCCAGCAGTGACTCGAGACTAAGCACAGATACGCAGTATTTT
NA,TRBV6-6,TRBJ2-1,NA,CASSYNIPTYNEQFF,TGTGCCAGCAGTTACAATATCCCCACCTACAATGAGCAGTTCTTC
NA,TRBV6-5,TRBJ1-2,NA,CASSYQGGYGYTF,TGTGCCAGCAGTTACCAGGGAGGCTATGGCTACACCTTC
NA,TRBV27,TRBJ2-1,NA,CASSAINEQFF,TGTGCCAGCAGTGCAATAAATGAGCAGTTCTTC
TRBD2,TRBV28,TRBJ2-7,NA,CASKGLAATEQYF,TGTGCCAGCAAGGGACTAGCGGCGACCGAGCAGTACTTC
NA,TRBV7-8,TRBJ2-7,once,CASTPMDGYEQYF,TGTGCCAGCACCCCAATGGACGGGTACGAGCAGTACTTC
NA,TRBV5-1,TRBJ1-4,NA,CASSSSADEKLFF,TGCGCCAGCAGCTCCTCCGCGGACGAAAAACTGTTTTTT
TRBD1,TRBV2,TRBJ2-4,NA,CASSERDRGQNIQYF,TGTGCCAGCAGTGAGAGGGACAGGGGCCAAAACATTCAGTACTTC
TRBD2,TRBV11-3,TRBJ2-1,NA,CASGPGGSYNEQFF,TGTGCCAGCGGCCCGGGAGGGAGCTACAATGAGCAGTTCTTC
NA,TRBV5-4,TRBJ1-2,NA,CASSLALQGRGYTF,TGTGCCAGCAGCTTGGCCCTACAGGGTCGTGGCTACACCTTC
TRBD1,TRBV19,TRBJ2-7,NA,CASSIGTGGYEQYF,TGTGCCAGTAGTATAGGGACAGGGGGCTACGAGCAGTACTTC
NA,TRBV19,TRBJ2-7,NA,CASSIGKPSRNEQYF,TGTGCCAGTAGTATAGGAAAGCCGTCTCGAAACGAGCAGTACTTC
TRBD1,TRBV4-3,TRBJ1-4,NA,CASSQERQGEEKLFF,TGCGCCAGCAGCCAAGAACGTCAGGGGGAGGAAAAACTGTTTTTT
TRBD2,TRBV6-1,TRBJ2-3,NA,CASSEAGTSAYTDTQYF,TGTGCCAGCAGTGAAGCGGGGACTAGCGCCTACACAGATACGCAGTATTTT
NA,TRBV4-3,TRBJ1-4,NA,CASSQQLHRATNEKLFF,TGCGCCAGCAGCCAACAACTCCACAGAGCAACTAATGAAAAACTGTTTTTT
NA,TRBV4-3,TRBJ2-7,few,CASSQDLLYSYEQYF,TGCGCCAGCAGCCAAGACCTGCTTTACTCCTACGAGCAGTACTTC
NA,TRBV28,TRBJ1-1,NA,CASSSGRHTEAFF,TGTGCCAGCAGTTCAGGGCGGCACACTGAAGCTTTCTTT
NA,TRBV6-1,TRBJ2-7,NA,CASSTYEQYF,TGTGCCAGCAGTACCTACGAGCAGTACTTC
NA,TRBV15,TRBJ2-2,NA,CATSPSAGGELFF,TGTGCCACCAGCCCCTCGGCGGGCGGGGAGCTGTTTTTT
NA,TRBV5-1,TRBJ1-1,NA,CASSLGQPDEAFF,TGCGCCAGCAGCTTGGGACAGCCGGATGAAGCTTTCTTT
NA,TRBV13,TRBJ2-7,NA,CASSQRGTPYEQYF,TGTGCCAGCAGTCAACGGGGGACCCCCTACGAGCAGTACTTC
NA,TRBV15,TRBJ2-7,once,CATSSHMAGVRDYEQYF,TGTGCCACCAGCAGCCACATGGCAGGGGTTAGGGACTACGAGCAGTACTTC
TRBD2,TRBV10-1,TRBJ2-2,NA,CASGGGGTGELFF,TGCGCCTCCGGCGGGGGTGGCACCGGGGAGCTGTTTTTT
NA,TRBV7-9,TRBJ2-1,NA,CASTSLVGGYNEQFF,TGTGCCAGCACCAGCTTAGTAGGCGGCTACAATGAGCAGTTCTTC
TRBD1,TRBV7-9,TRBJ1-1,medium-sized,CAGTQGATTEAFF,TGTGCCGGTACTCAGGGGGCAACGACGGAAGCTTTCTTT
NA,TRBV11-2,TRBJ1-3,NA,CASSSPGEGRGGNTIYF,TGTGCCAGCAGCTCACCCGGTGAGGGGAGAGGTGGAAACACCATATATTTT
NA,TRBV9,TRBJ2-1,few,CASSVGPGPTNEQFF,TGTGCCAGCAGCGTGGGGCCGGGACCCACCAATGAGCAGTTCTTC
TRBD2,TRBV19,TRBJ2-1,NA,CASSPRGGPNEQFF,TGTGCCAGTAGTCCCCGGGGGGGGCCCAATGAGCAGTTCTTC
NA,TRBV6-1,TRBJ1-5,few,CASSEAPQHF,TGTGCCAGCAGTGAGGCACCCCAGCATTTT